The present TCR beta chain was sequenced within a study of OX40 agonist ivuxolimab in advanced cancers. Regarding the study as a whole: Both blood CD4+ and CD8+ T cells showed clonal growth by week 6 at 0.1 to 3.0 mg/kg.

With regard to this clone: What it binds is not known.

This CDR3 is built from 15 residues. The germline V gene has CDR1 SGDLS and CDR2 YYNGEE. Trimming removed 0 bases from V and 7 bases from J; junction bases left unmatched: 4. The data were produced by immunoSEQ multiplex PCR, yet TCRdb's version contains in-frame clones alone and is incomplete. In the table there are 100,000 to 110,000 clones, about 91% of which are singletons. This chain uses TRBV9 with TRBJ2-2; TRBD2 matches at 9 bases. Sequences were derived from CD4+ or CD8+ T cells sorted from blood, sampled in a trial of the OX40 agonist ivuxolimab. This TCR was recovered from an adult with an advanced solid tumor such as melanoma, head and neck, liver or kidney cancer. CDR3 DNA sequence: TGTGCCAGCAGCGTAGGGGTAGCGGGAGACGGGGAGCTGTTTTTT. It encodes CASSVGVAGDGELFF.